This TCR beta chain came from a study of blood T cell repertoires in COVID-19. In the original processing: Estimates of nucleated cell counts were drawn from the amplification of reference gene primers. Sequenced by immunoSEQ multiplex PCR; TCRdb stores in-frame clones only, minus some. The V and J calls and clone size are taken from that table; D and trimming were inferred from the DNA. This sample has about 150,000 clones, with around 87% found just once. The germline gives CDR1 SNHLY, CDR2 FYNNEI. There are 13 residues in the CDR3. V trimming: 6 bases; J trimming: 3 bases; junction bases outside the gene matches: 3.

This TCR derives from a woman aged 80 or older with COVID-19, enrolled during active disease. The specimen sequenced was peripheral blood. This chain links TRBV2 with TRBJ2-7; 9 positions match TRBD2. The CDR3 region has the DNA TGTGCCAGCAGGACTAGCGGATACTACGAGCAGTACTTC. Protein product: CASRTSGYYEQYF. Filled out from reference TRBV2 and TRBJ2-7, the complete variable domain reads EPEVTQTPSHQVTQMGQEVILRCVPISNHLYFYWYRQILGQKVEFLVSFYNNEISEKSEIFDDQFSVERPDGSNFTLKIRSTKLEDSAMYFCASRTSGYYEQYFGPGTRLTVT.